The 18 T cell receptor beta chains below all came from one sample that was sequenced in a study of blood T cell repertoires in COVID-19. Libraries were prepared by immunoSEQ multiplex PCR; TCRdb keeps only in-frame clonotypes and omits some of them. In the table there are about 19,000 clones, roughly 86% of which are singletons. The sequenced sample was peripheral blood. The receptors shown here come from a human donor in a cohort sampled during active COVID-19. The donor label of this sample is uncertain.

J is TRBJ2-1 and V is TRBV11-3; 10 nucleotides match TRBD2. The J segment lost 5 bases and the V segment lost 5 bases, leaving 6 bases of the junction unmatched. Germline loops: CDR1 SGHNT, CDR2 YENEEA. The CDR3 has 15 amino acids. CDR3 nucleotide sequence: TGTGCCAGCAGCCTTGAGCGGGAGGGCAACAATGAGCAGTTCTTC. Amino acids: CASSLEREGNNEQFF. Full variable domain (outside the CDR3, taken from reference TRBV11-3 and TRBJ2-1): EAGVVQSPRYKIIEKKQPVAFWCNPISGHNTLYWYLQNLGQGPELLIRYENEEAVDDSQLPKDRFSAERLKGVDSTLKIQPAELGDSAVYLCASSLEREGNNEQFFGPGTRLTVL.

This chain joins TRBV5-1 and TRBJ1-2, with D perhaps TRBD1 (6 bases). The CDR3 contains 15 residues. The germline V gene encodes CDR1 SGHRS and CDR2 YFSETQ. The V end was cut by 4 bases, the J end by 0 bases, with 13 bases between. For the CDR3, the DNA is TGCGCCAGCAGCCCGACAGGTTCAGCTAACTATGGCTACACCTTC. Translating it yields CASSPTGSANYGYTF.

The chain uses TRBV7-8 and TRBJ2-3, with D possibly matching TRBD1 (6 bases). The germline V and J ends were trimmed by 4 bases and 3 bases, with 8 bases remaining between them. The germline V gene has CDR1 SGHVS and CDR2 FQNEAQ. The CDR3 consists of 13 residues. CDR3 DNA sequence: TGTGCCAGCAGCTCTCAGGGGACAGATACGCAGTATTTT. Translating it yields CASSSQGTDTQYF. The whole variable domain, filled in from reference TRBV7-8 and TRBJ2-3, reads GAGVSQSPRYKVAKRGQDVALRCDPISGHVSLFWYQQALGQGPEFLTYFQNEAQLDKSGLPSDRFFAERPEGSVSTLKIQRTQQEDSAVYLCASSSQGTDTQYFGPGTRLTVL.

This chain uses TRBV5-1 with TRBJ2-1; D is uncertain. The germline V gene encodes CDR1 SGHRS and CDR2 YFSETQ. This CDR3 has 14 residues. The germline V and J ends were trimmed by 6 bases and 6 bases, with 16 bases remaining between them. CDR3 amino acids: CASNKALSGNEQFF. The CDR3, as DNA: TGCGCCAGCAACAAGGCCTTGTCGGGCAATGAGCAGTTCTTC.

The CDR3 spells CASSHPGQAIYGYTF. The CDR3 region has the DNA TGTGCCAGTAGTCACCCGGGACAGGCAATCTATGGCTACACCTTC. The rearrangement joins TRBV19 to TRBJ1-2, with TRBD1 matching over 8 bases. V lost 5 bases and J lost 4; bases outside the gene matches: 9. CDR1 and CDR2 from the germline V gene are LNHDA and SQIVND (reference sequence). The CDR3 length is 15 residues.

CDR3 coding DNA: TGTGCCAGCAGGGGGACTAGCGGGAGTAGGGACGAGCAGTACTTC. This translates into CASRGTSGSRDEQYF. The chain combines TRBV2 with TRBJ2-7; TRBD2 agrees at 14 bases. The CDR3 extends over 15 amino acids. With V trimmed by 6 bases and J by 5 bases, 6 bases remained unmatched. The germline gives CDR1 SNHLY, CDR2 FYNNEI.

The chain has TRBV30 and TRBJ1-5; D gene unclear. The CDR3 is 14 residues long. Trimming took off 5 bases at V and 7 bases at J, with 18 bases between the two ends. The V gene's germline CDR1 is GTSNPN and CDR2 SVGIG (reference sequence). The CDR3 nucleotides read TGTGCCTGGTCCCGCGAACGGGGAGGACAGCCCCAGCATTTT. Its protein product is CAWSRERGGQPQHF.

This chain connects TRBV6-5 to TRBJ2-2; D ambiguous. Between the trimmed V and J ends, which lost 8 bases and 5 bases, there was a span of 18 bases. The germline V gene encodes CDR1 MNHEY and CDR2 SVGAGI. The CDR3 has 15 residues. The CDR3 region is CASCLGSFLTGELFF. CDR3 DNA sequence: TGTGCCAGCTGCCTAGGAAGTTTTTTGACCGGGGAGCTGTTTTTT.

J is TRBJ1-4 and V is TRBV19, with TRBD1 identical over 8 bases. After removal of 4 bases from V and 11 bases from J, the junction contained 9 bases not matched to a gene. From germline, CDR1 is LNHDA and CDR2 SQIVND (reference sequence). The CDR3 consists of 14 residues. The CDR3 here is CASSTGQGGGKLFF. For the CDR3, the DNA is TGTGCCAGTAGTACTGGACAGGGCGGCGGGAAACTGTTTTTT.

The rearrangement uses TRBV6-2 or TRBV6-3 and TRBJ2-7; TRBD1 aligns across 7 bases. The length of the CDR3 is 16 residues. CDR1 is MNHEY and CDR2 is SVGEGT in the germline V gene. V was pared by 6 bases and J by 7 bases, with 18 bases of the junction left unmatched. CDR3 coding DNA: TGTGCCAGCAGCCCTTCTCAGACAGGGTGGGTAGGGGAGCAGTACTTC. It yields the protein CASSPSQTGWVGEQYF.

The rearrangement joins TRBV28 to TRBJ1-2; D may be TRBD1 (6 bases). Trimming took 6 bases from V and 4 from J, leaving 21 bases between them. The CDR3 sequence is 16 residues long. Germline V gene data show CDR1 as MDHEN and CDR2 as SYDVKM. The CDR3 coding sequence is TGTGCCAGCAGCAGACCCAGGGGACGGCAGCTCTATGGCTACACCTTC. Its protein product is CASSRPRGRQLYGYTF.

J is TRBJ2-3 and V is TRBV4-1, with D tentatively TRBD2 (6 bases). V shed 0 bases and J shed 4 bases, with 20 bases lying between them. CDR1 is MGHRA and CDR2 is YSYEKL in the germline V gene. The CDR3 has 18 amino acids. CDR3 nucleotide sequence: TGCGCCAGCAGCCAAGATGGGGGGATCGGGAACCTCCCAGATACGCAGTATTTT. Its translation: CASSQDGGIGNLPDTQYF.

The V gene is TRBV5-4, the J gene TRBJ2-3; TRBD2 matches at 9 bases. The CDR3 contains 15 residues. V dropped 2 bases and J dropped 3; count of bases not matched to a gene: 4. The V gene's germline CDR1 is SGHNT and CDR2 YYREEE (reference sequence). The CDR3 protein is CASSFGGRGTDTQYF. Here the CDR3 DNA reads TGTGCCAGCAGCTTTGGCGGGAGGGGGACAGATACGCAGTATTTT.

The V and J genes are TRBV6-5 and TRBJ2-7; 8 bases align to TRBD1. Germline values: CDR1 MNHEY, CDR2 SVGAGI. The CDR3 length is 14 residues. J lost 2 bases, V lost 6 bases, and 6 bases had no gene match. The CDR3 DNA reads TGTGCCAGCAGGGGTGGACAGGGACCCTACGAGCAGTACTTC. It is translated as CASRGGQGPYEQYF.

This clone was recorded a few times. CDR3 nucleotides: TGCGCCAGCGCAACAGGGGCCGAAAGCTATGGCTACACCTTC. It yields the protein CASATGAESYGYTF. The chain has TRBV5-1 and TRBJ1-2; 7 bases map to TRBD1. Germline assignment: CDR1 SGHRS and CDR2 YFSETQ. V shed 7 bases and J 4 bases; nucleotides not matched to a gene: 10. The CDR3 extends over 14 amino acids.

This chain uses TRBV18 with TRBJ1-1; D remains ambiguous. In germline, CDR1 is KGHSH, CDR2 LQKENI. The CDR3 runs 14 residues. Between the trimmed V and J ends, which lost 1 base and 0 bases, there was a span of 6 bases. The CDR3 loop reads CASSPQYMNTEAFF. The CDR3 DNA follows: TGTGCCAGCTCACCACAATATATGAACACTGAAGCTTTCTTT.

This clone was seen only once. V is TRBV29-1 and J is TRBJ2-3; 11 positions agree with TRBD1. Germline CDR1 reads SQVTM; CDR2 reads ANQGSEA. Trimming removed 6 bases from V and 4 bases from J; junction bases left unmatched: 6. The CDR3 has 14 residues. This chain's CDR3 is CSVAWGQGADTQYF. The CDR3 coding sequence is TGCAGCGTGGCCTGGGGACAGGGGGCAGATACGCAGTATTTT.

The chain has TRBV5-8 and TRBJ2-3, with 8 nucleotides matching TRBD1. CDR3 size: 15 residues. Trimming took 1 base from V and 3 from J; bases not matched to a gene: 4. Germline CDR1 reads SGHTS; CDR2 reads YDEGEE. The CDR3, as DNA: TGTGCCAGCAGCTTGAACAGGGGGTATACAGATACGCAGTATTTT. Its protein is CASSLNRGYTDTQYF. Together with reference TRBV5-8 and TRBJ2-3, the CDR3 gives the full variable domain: EAGVTQSPTHLIKTRGQQATLRCSPISGHTSVYWYQQALGLGLQFLLWYDEGEERNRGNFPPRFSGRQFPNYSSELNVNALELEDSALYLCASSLNRGYTDTQYFGPGTRLTVL.